This TCR beta chain was sequenced in a study of control samples from healthy donors and cancer patients (TCRdb year 2020). Preparation of the library involved the immunoSEQ multiplex PCR assay. TCRdb retrieved this table from immuneACCESS and kept in-frame rearrangements only. Not all clones are present; in checked studies, unresolved V genes account for under half, and no reason is known for the remainder. This sample gives around 80,000 clones in total; 80% to 90% of them show up just once. Roughly 20% of the sample rests with the top ten. A note on this clone: Its antigen remains undetermined. No per-base quality is available; no much larger clone lies one base away.

The germline ends are 16 bases apart after V is trimmed by 1 base and J by 6 bases. The CDR3 has 16 amino acids, counting the end cysteine and phenylalanine. Just the 48-base CDR3 DNA is kept, in frame starting at base 1. Reading the germline V gene gives CDR1 SGHTA and CDR2 FQGTGA. The sequencing input was blood. This clonotype was obtained from a man over 45 in good health. The receptor chain draws on TRBV7-3 and TRBJ2-1; TRBD1 is perhaps the D gene, given 6 matching bases. The CDR3 reads as follows: CASSLSPTGGTNEQFF. The DNA reads as follows: TGTGCCAGCAGCTTAAGCCCGACAGGAGGAACCAATGAGCAGTTCTTC.